This paragraph covers one TCR beta chain sequence. In germline, CDR1 is SGHRS, CDR2 YFSETQ. CDR3 size: 15 residues. V shed 0 bases and J shed 5 bases, with 12 bases lying between them. These data come from a study of blood T cell repertoires in COVID-19. The wider study: From T cells, B-cell-depleted T cells, or PBMCs came the material, which was cDNA or gDNA.

Original processing notes: It was from reference gene primer amplification that nucleated cell counts were estimated. Some clones are missing from TCRdb's copy, which holds only in-frame ones; the method was immunoSEQ multiplex PCR. Clonal size and the V and J genes are those of that table, whereas D and trimming came from the DNA. The top ten hold about 3% of the sample, which has some 350,000 clones, around 92% seen once. The sequenced sample consisted of peripheral blood. The clonotype was recovered from a woman aged 25 to 45 with COVID-19, enrolled during active disease. V gene TRBV5-1 combines with J gene TRBJ2-1; possibly TRBD2 for D (6 bases). CDR3 in amino acids: CASSLGRWGDNEQFF. Written as DNA, the CDR3 is TGCGCCAGCAGCTTGGGAAGGTGGGGGGACAATGAGCAGTTCTTC.